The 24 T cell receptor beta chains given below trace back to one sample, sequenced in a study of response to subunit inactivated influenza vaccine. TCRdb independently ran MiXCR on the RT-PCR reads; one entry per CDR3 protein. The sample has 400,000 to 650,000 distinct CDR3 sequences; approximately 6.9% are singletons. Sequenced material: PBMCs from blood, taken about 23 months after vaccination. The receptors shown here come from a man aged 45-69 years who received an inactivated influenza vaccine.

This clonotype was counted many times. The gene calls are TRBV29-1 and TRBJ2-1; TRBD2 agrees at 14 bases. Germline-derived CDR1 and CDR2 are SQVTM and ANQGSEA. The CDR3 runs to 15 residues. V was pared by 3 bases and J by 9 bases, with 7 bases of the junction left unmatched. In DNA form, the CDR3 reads TGCAGCGTTGAGGGACTAGCGGGAGTCGTGGGTGAGCAGTTCTTC. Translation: CSVEGLAGVVGEQFF.

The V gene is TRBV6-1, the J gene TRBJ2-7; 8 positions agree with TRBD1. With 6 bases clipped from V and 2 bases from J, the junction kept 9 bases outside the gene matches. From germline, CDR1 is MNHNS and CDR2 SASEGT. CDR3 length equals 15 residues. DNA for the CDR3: TGTGCCAGCAGAAGGACAGGGCCTGCCACCTACGAGCAGTACTTC. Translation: CASRRTGPATYEQYF.

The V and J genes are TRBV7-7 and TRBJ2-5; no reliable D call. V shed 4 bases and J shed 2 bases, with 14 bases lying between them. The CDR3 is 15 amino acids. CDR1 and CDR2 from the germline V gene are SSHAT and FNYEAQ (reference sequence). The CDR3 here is CASSSTFGQQETQYF. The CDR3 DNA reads TGTGCCAGCAGCTCCACGTTCGGGCAGCAAGAGACCCAGTACTTC.

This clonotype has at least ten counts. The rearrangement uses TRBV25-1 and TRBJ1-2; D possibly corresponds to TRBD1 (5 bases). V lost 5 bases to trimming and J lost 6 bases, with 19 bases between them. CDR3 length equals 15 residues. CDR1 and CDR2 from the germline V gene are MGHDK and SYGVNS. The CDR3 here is CASSPQSGMSHGYTF. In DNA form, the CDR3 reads TGTGCCAGCAGTCCACAGTCAGGGATGTCGCATGGCTACACCTTC.

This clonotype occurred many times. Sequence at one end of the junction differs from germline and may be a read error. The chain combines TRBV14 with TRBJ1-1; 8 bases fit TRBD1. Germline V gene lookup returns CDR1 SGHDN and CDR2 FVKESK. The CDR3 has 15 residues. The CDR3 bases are TGCGCCAGCAGCCAAGCGACAGGGGTGGTAACTGAAGCTTTCTTT. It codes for CASSQATGVVTEAFF.

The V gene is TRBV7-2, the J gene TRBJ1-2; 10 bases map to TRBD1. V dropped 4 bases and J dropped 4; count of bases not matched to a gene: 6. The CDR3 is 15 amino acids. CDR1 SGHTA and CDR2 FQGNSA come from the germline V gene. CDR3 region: CASSSGQGVIYGYTF. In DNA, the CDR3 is TGTGCCAGCAGCTCAGGACAGGGGGTAATCTATGGCTACACCTTC.

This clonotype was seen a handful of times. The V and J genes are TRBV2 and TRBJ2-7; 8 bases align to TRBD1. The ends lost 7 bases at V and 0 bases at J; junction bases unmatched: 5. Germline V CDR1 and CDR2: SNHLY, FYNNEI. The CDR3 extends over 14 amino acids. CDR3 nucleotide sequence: TGTGCCAGCATCCCGGACAGGGTCTCCTACGAGCAGTACTTC. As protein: CASIPDRVSYEQYF. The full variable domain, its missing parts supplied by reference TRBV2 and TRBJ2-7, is EPEVTQTPSHQVTQMGQEVILRCVPISNHLYFYWYRQILGQKVEFLVSFYNNEISEKSEIFDDQFSVERPDGSNFTLKIRSTKLEDSAMYFCASIPDRVSYEQYFGPGTRLTVT.

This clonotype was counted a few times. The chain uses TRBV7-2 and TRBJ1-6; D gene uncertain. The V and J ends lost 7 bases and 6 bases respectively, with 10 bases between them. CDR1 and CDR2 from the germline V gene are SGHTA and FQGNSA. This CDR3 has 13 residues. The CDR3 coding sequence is TGTGCCAGCAAGACAAGAATTAATTCACCCCTCCACTTT. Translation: CASKTRINSPLHF.

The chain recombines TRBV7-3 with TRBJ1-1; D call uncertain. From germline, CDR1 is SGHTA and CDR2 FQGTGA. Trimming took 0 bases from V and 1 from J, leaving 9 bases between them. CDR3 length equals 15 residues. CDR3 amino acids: CASSLTPGSNTEAFF. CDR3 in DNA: TGTGCCAGCAGCTTAACCCCAGGTTCGAACACTGAAGCTTTCTTT.

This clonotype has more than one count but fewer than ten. CDR3: CASSVESSNEKLFF. CDR3 bases: TGTGCCAGCAGCGTAGAGTCAAGTAATGAAAAACTGTTTTTT. The rearrangement joins TRBV9 to TRBJ1-4; D gene unclear. The CDR3 is 14 amino acids. The germline gives CDR1 SGDLS, CDR2 YYNGEE. The V end was cut by 0 bases, the J end by 4 bases, with 7 bases between.

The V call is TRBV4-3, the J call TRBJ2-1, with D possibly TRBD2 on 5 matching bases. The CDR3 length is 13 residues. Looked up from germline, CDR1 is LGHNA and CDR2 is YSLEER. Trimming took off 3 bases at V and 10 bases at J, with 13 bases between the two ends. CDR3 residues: CASSQVRSGEQFF. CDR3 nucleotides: TGCGCCAGCAGCCAGGTACGATCGGGGGAGCAGTTCTTC.

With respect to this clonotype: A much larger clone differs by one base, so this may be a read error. CDR3 in DNA: TGCAGCGTTTCCCGCAGACAGAACACTGAAGCTTTCTTT. The encoded protein is CSVSRRQNTEAFF. The chain employs TRBV29-1 and TRBJ1-1; no firm D call. V was cut by 5 bases and J by 1 base, with 11 bases left in between. There are 13 residues in the CDR3. CDR1 and CDR2 (germline): SQVTM, ANQGSEA.

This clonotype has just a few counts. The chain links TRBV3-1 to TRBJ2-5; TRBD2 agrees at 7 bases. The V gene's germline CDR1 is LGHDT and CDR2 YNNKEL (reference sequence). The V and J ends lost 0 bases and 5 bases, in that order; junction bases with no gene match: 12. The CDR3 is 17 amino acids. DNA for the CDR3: TGTGCCAGCAGCCAAGAGACTGCAGTCAGCGGGGCGGAGACCCAGTACTTC. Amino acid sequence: CASSQETAVSGAETQYF.

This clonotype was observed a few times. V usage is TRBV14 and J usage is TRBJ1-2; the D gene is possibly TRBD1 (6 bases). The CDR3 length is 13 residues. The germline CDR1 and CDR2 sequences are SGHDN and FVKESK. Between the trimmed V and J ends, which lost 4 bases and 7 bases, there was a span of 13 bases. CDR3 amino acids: CASSPTGSGGYTF. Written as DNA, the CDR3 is TGTGCCAGCAGCCCGACAGGCAGCGGTGGCTACACCTTC.

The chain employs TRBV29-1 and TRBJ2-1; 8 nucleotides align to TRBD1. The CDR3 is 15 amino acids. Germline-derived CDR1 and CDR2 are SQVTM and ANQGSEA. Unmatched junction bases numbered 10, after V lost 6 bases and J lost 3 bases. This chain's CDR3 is CSVRIIDRGYNEQFF. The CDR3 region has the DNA TGCAGCGTCCGGATAATAGACAGGGGCTACAATGAGCAGTTCTTC.

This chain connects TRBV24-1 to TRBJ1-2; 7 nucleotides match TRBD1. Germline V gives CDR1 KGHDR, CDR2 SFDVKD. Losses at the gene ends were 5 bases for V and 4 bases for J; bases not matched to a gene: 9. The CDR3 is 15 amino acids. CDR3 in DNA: TGTGCCACCAGTGCTGGGACAGAGGCAGGCTATGGCTACACCTTC. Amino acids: CATSAGTEAGYGYTF.

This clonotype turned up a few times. CDR3 residues: CASSLSWREVGELFF. The CDR3, as DNA: TGTGCCAGCAGCTTGTCATGGCGGGAAGTCGGGGAGCTGTTTTTT. The chain employs TRBV5-6 and TRBJ2-2; D is possibly TRBD2 (6 bases). Trimming took 1 base from V and 7 from J, leaving 14 bases between them. CDR3 length: 15 residues. Germline V CDR1 and CDR2: SGHDT, YYEEEE.

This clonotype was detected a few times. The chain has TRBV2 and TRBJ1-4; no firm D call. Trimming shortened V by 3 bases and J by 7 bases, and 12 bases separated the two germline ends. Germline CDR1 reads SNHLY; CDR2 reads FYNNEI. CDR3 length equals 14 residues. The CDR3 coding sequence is TGTGCCAGCAGTGATGGAAGTCCGGCTGAAAAACTGTTTTTT. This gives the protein CASSDGSPAEKLFF.

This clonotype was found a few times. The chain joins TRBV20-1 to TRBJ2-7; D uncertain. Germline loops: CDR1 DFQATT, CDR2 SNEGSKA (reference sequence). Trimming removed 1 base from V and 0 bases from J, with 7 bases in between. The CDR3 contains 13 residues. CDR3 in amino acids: CSARGQVSYEQYF. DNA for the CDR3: TGCAGTGCTAGAGGGCAAGTCTCCTACGAGCAGTACTTC.

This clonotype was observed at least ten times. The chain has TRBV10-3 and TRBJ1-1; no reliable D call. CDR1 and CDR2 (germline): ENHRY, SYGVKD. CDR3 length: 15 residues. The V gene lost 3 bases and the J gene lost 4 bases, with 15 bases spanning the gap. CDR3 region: CAISDGVGKSTEAFF. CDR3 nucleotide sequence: TGTGCCATCAGTGACGGCGTGGGGAAGAGCACTGAAGCTTTCTTT.

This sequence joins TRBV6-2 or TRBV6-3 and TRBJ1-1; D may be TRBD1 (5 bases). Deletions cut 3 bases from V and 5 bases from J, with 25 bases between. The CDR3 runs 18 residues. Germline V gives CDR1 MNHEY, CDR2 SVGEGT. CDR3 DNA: TGTGCCAGCAGTTATAATGTCCGGGACGGAAAAGGGGAAACTGAAGCTTTCTTT. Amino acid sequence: CASSYNVRDGKGETEAFF.

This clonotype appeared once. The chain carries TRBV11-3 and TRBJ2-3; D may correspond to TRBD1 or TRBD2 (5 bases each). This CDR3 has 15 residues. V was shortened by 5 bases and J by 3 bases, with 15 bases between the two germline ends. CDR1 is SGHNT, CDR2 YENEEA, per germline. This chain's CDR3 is CASSPGRMGTDTQYF. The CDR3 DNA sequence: TGTGCCAGCAGCCCGGGACGGATGGGGACAGATACGCAGTATTTT.

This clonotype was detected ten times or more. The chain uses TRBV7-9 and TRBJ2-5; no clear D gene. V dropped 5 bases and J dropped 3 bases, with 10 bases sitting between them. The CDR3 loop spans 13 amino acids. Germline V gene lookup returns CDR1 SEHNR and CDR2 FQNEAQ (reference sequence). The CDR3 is CASSRRREETQYF. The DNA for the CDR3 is TGTGCCAGCAGCCGTCGTAGGGAAGAGACCCAGTACTTC.

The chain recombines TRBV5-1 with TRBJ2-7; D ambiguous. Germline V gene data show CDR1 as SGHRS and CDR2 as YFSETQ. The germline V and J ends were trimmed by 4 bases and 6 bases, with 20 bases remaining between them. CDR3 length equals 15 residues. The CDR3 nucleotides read TGCGCCAGCAGCCTGACTTCCGGCCCCTCAAGCGAGCAGTACTTC. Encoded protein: CASSLTSGPSSEQYF.